The 5 T cell receptor beta chains listed next were all sequenced from one sample in a study of PD-1 blockade in classical Hodgkin lymphoma. Specified time point: newly diagnosed, previously untreated cHL patient sample. Assay: immunoSEQ multiplex PCR; the TCRdb copy retains only in-frame clones and omits some. The sample yields roughly 70,000 clones, roughly 92% seen once. Sequencing was carried out using peripheral blood mononuclear cells (PBMCs). The receptors shown here come from a human donor with classical Hodgkin lymphoma.

The rearrangement uses TRBV7-6 and TRBJ1-2, with 8 bases identical to TRBD1. Trimming cost V 5 bases and J 14 bases; bases outside gene matches: 19. The germline CDR1 and CDR2 sequences are SGHVS and FNYEAQ. The CDR3 is 15 amino acids. CDR3 loop: CASSPRTGRGRLETF. For the CDR3, the DNA is TGTGCCAGCAGCCCCAGGACAGGGAGGGGGAGACTGGAGACCTTC.

CDR3 sequence: CASSDGTATNEKLFF. The CDR3 bases are TGTGCCAGCAGCGATGGGACTGCAACTAATGAAAAACTGTTTTTT. This sequence joins TRBV9 and TRBJ1-4; D might be TRBD1 (5 bases). Per the germline V gene, CDR1 is SGDLS and CDR2 is YYNGEE. Trimming cost V 3 bases and J 0 bases, with 9 bases left between them. The CDR3 totals 15 residues.

V usage is TRBV29-1 and J usage is TRBJ2-7; D is possibly TRBD2 (6 bases). V was cut by 7 bases and J by 5 bases, with 21 bases left in between. The germline CDR1 and CDR2 sequences are SQVTM and ANQGSEA. The CDR3 totals 14 residues. The CDR3 DNA sequence: TGCAGCGCCGGCGCGGGGCAGGGTAGGAACGAGCAGTACTTC. It specifies CSAGAGQGRNEQYF.

The chain links TRBV6-5 to TRBJ2-7, with 7 nucleotides matching TRBD1. CDR3 length equals 13 residues. J gave up 4 bases and V 6 bases, and 6 bases lay outside the gene matches. Germline CDR1 reads MNHEY; CDR2 reads SVGAGI. CDR3 DNA: TGTGCCAGCAGCTCGGGACAGACTTACGAGCAGTACTTC. Its translation is CASSSGQTYEQYF.

The J gene is TRBJ2-5, the V gene TRBV4-3; 9 nucleotides agree with TRBD2. Germline V gene sequence: CDR1 LGHNA, CDR2 YSLEER. There are 16 residues in the CDR3. Trimming took 0 bases from V and 2 from J; bases not matched to a gene: 4. The CDR3 DNA reads TGCGCCAGCAGCCAAGATCTAGCGGGACCACAAGAGACCCAGTACTTC. Its protein is CASSQDLAGPQETQYF.